The 21 T cell receptor beta chains below were found in one sample sequenced in a study of T cell repertoires in cytomegalovirus infection. TCRdb fed the reads into MiXCR, producing one record per CDR3 protein. The table records fewer than 350,000 distinct CDR3 sequences, roughly 15% of them present only once. Input material: PBMCs. The receptors were gathered from a human donor in good health (CMV status not recorded). Some clones in this sample may be carry-over from other donors' samples.

The table lists this clonotype with many counts. The J gene is TRBJ1-1, the V gene TRBV6-2 or TRBV6-3; D gene unclear. Germline V gene data show CDR1 as MNHEY and CDR2 as SVGEGT. With 4 bases removed from V and 2 bases from J, the gap between germline ends came to 11 bases. The length of the CDR3 is 14 residues. CDR3 loop: CASSFRGKNTEAFF. In nucleotides, the CDR3 is TGTGCCAGCAGTTTTCGTGGGAAAAACACTGAAGCTTTCTTT.

At least ten counts were recorded for this clonotype. The chain recombines TRBV12-3 or TRBV12-4 with TRBJ1-1; 7 nucleotides align to TRBD1. The ends lost 2 bases at V and 3 bases at J; junction bases unmatched: 6. This CDR3 is 15 amino acids long. The chain's CDR3 is CASSLPPGQYTEAFF. CDR3 sequence (DNA): TGTGCCAGCAGTTTACCCCCGGGACAGTACACTGAAGCTTTCTTT.

This clonotype appeared a few times. V usage is TRBV11-1 and J usage is TRBJ1-1, with D perhaps TRBD1 (5 bases). V lost 0 bases, J lost 4 bases, and 9 bases lay in between. The germline V gene encodes CDR1 SGHAT and CDR2 FQDESV (reference sequence). This CDR3 is built from 14 residues. The chain's CDR3 is CASSLARRGTEAFF. The DNA of the CDR3 is TGTGCCAGCAGCTTAGCGCGAAGGGGCACTGAAGCTTTCTTT.

This clonotype was found many times. V gene TRBV7-9 combines with J gene TRBJ1-3; no clear D. The CDR3 is 15 amino acids. V lost 7 bases to trimming and J lost 0 bases, with 13 bases between them. Germline loops: CDR1 SEHNR, CDR2 FQNEAQ (reference sequence). The CDR3 here is CASNPGLFSGNTIYF. The CDR3 bases are TGTGCCAGCAACCCAGGACTGTTCTCTGGAAACACCATATATTTT.

In this sample, this clonotype turned up many times. The chain joins TRBV6-6 to TRBJ1-4; D is uncertain. This CDR3 has 14 residues. The V gene's germline CDR1 is MNHNY and CDR2 SVGAGI (reference sequence). V was shortened by 2 bases and J by 0 bases, with 4 bases between the two germline ends. CDR3 DNA sequence: TGTGCCAGCAGTTACGGGACAACTAATGAAAAACTGTTTTTT. Protein: CASSYGTTNEKLFF.

The table lists this clonotype with many counts. This sequence joins TRBV11-2 and TRBJ2-7; D perhaps matches TRBD1 (5 bases). The V end was cut by 5 bases, the J end by 0 bases, with 23 bases between. The CDR3 length is 18 residues. Per germline, CDR1 SGHAT and CDR2 FQNNGV. CDR3 sequence (DNA): TGTGCCAGCAGCCCACGAGCTTTACAGGCGCTAAACTCCTACGAGCAGTACTTC. It codes for CASSPRALQALNSYEQYF.

A few counts support this clonotype. The chain recombines TRBV4-3 with TRBJ2-2; possible D gene TRBD1, 5 bases. Trimming took off 8 bases at V and 1 base at J, with 8 bases between the two ends. This CDR3 is 13 amino acids long. CDR1 and CDR2 (germline): LGHNA, YSLEER. The CDR3 nucleotides read TGCGCCAGCGCAGGGTGGAACACCGGGGAGCTGTTTTTT. This sequence encodes CASAGWNTGELFF.

This clonotype occurred many times. The V call is TRBV7-2, the J call TRBJ2-5; TRBD2 agrees at 14 bases. The CDR3 runs to 16 residues. From germline, CDR1 is SGHTA and CDR2 FQGNSA. With 3 bases clipped from V and 7 bases from J, the junction kept 7 bases outside the gene matches. The CDR3 loop is CASSFAKTSGGATQYF. The CDR3 nucleotides are TGTGCCAGCAGCTTCGCTAAGACTAGCGGGGGGGCGACCCAGTACTTC.

This clonotype was recorded a few times. The chain is built from TRBV7-6 and TRBJ2-2; TRBD2 is a possible D gene (5 bases). This CDR3 contains 14 residues. Trimming stripped 6 bases from V and 1 base from J, with 9 bases between. Germline V gene data show CDR1 as SGHVS and CDR2 as FNYEAQ. Here the CDR3 reads CASRFGLNTGELFF. The CDR3 nucleotides are TGTGCCAGCAGATTCGGACTGAACACCGGGGAGCTGTTTTTT.

The gene calls are TRBV27 and TRBJ2-5; 11 bases are a match to TRBD2. The CDR3 sequence is 15 residues long. CDR1 and CDR2 (germline): MNHEY, SMNVEV (reference sequence). J lost 4 bases, V lost 3 bases, and 4 bases had no gene match. The CDR3 DNA follows: TGTGCCAGCAGTTTTTCTAGCGGGGGGCGAGAGACCCAGTACTTC. Its protein is CASSFSSGGRETQYF.

This clonotype was detected ten times or more. The chain employs TRBV7-8 and TRBJ1-6; 8 bases match TRBD1. Germline lookup yields CDR1 SGHVS and CDR2 FQNEAQ. Trimming removed 2 bases from V and 0 bases from J; junction bases left unmatched: 6. The CDR3 loop spans 18 amino acids. The CDR3 loop reads CASSLRGDRLSYNSPLHF. CDR3 bases: TGTGCCAGCAGCTTAAGAGGGGACAGGCTCTCCTATAATTCACCCCTCCACTTT.

Of note for this clonotype: One end of the junction does not line up with germline, which may come from a read error. The chain employs TRBV29-1 and TRBJ2-1, with D unclear. The germline gives CDR1 SQVTM, CDR2 ANQGSEA. CDR3 size: 14 residues. CDR3 loop: CSVELVYVLNERFF. The CDR3 nucleotides read TGCAGCGTTGAACTAGTCTATGTCCTGAATGAGCGGTTCTTC.

The table lists this clonotype with many counts. The gene calls are TRBV7-2 and TRBJ1-2; weak D call: TRBD1 (5 bases). The CDR3 is 15 residues long. V lost 7 bases to trimming and J lost 4 bases, with 19 bases between them. Germline-derived CDR1 and CDR2 are SGHTA and FQGNSA. The chain's CDR3 is CASTFPPAGTYGYTF. Here the CDR3 DNA reads TGTGCCAGCACCTTCCCTCCCGCGGGGACCTATGGCTACACCTTC.

The chain recombines TRBV20-1 with TRBJ1-6, with D perhaps TRBD1 (5 bases). The germline gives CDR1 DFQATT, CDR2 SNEGSKA (reference sequence). The CDR3 consists of 14 residues. Trimming removed 6 bases from V and 7 bases from J, with 16 bases in between. The CDR3 region has the DNA TGCAGTGCCGAGGGAGGGGCGAGGAATTCACCCCTCCACTTT. Its protein is CSAEGGARNSPLHF.

This clonotype has more than one count but fewer than ten. V and J are TRBV12-3 or TRBV12-4 and TRBJ1-5; tentatively, D is TRBD1 (5 bases). V lost 3 bases and J lost 9, with 18 bases in between. CDR3 length equals 15 residues. Written as DNA, the CDR3 is TGTGCCAGCAGTTTTGGGCGGGGGGGTTCGGGGCCCCAGCATTTT. Translated: CASSFGRGGSGPQHF.

This clonotype was counted at least ten times. The V call is TRBV12-3 or TRBV12-4, the J call TRBJ2-7, with 12 bases that match TRBD2. Trimming at V came to 5 bases and at J to 2 bases, leaving 1 base not matched to a gene. The CDR3 extends over 14 amino acids. CDR3 residues: CASSRTSGAYEQYF. The CDR3 DNA is TGTGCCAGCAGTCGGACTAGCGGGGCCTACGAGCAGTACTTC.

The genes are TRBV28 and TRBJ2-1, with 8 bases aligning to TRBD2. CDR3 length: 13 amino acids. V lost 3 bases and J lost 9; bases outside the gene matches: 4. Looked up from germline, CDR1 is MDHEN and CDR2 is SYDVKM. This CDR3 is CASSFGGRIEQFF. CDR3 nucleotide sequence: TGTGCCAGCAGTTTCGGCGGGAGGATTGAGCAGTTCTTC.

Ten or more counts support this clonotype. J is TRBJ2-3 and V is TRBV7-9; perhaps TRBD1 as D (5 bases). The ends were cut back, 5 bases at V and 4 bases at J, with 19 bases in the middle. The germline V gene encodes CDR1 SEHNR and CDR2 FQNEAQ (reference sequence). The CDR3 totals 16 residues. The CDR3 DNA reads TGTGCCAGCAGCCGGACCATTGAGCCAGGGCCAGATACGCAGTATTTT. It encodes CASSRTIEPGPDTQYF.

This clonotype was seen a handful of times. This CDR3 is CASSIRTSVNNEQFF. DNA for the CDR3: TGTGCCAGCAGTATTAGGACTAGCGTTAACAATGAGCAGTTCTTC. The chain has TRBV11-2 and TRBJ2-1, with 9 bases matching TRBD2. The germline V gene has CDR1 SGHAT and CDR2 FQNNGV. J was trimmed by 5 bases and V by 6 bases; bases with no gene match: 8. The CDR3 runs 15 residues.

The chain carries TRBV6-6 and TRBJ1-5, with D possibly being TRBD1 (5 bases). Trimming shortened V by 2 bases and J by 9 bases, and 11 bases separated the two germline ends. Per the germline V gene, CDR1 is MNHNY and CDR2 is SVGAGI (reference sequence). This CDR3 is built from 13 residues. The CDR3 sequence: CASSYILGGPQHF. As DNA, the CDR3 is TGTGCCAGCAGTTACATCTTGGGGGGGCCCCAGCATTTT.

This clonotype was observed at least ten times. V and J are TRBV7-3 and TRBJ2-3; 8 nucleotides line up with TRBD2. This CDR3 is built from 15 residues. Looked up from germline, CDR1 is SGHTA and CDR2 is FQGTGA. V dropped 3 bases and J dropped 2; count of bases not matched to a gene: 4. The DNA for the CDR3 is TGTGCCAGCAGCTTCGGGGGACTAGACACAGATACGCAGTATTTT. It encodes CASSFGGLDTDTQYF.